A single sample gave rise to the 20 T cell receptor beta chains below, sequenced in a study of T cell responses to AZD1222 COVID-19 vaccine. Libraries were prepared by immunoSEQ multiplex PCR; TCRdb keeps only in-frame clonotypes and omits some of them. The sample consists of over 100,000 clones, roughly 90% of them appearing once. Here the sequenced sample was peripheral blood, taken on day 0 of AZD1222 vaccination. The receptors derive from an adult in good health.

This clone was recorded a few times. V usage is TRBV9 and J usage is TRBJ2-1; D tentatively reads TRBD1 or TRBD2 (6 bases each). V was shortened by 0 bases and J by 3 bases, with 10 bases between the two germline ends. The CDR3 contains 15 residues. CDR1 and CDR2 from the germline V gene are SGDLS and YYNGEE. The CDR3 reads CASSVGEGGYNEQFF. The DNA of the CDR3 is TGTGCCAGCAGCGTAGGCGAGGGGGGCTACAATGAGCAGTTCTTC.

The chain links TRBV28 to TRBJ1-5, with 10 bases identical to TRBD1. V lost 6 bases, J lost 6 bases, and 5 bases stayed unmatched. The CDR3 totals 14 residues. Germline V gene lookup returns CDR1 MDHEN and CDR2 SYDVKM. The CDR3 bases are TGTGCCAGCAGGCCGGGACAGGGGCTTCAGCCCCAGCATTTT. Amino acid sequence: CASRPGQGLQPQHF.

The V call is TRBV12-3 or TRBV12-4, the J call TRBJ2-7; D gene unclear. The length of the CDR3 is 11 residues. Trimming removed 5 bases from V and 1 base from J, with 3 bases in between. As DNA, the CDR3 is TGTGCCAGCAGTCCGTCCTACGAGCAGTACTTC. It encodes CASSPSYEQYF.

The chain couples TRBV7-8 to TRBJ1-1, with D possibly TRBD1 on 5 matching bases. The CDR3 runs to 13 residues. CDR1 and CDR2 (germline): SGHVS, FQNEAQ. V lost 5 bases and J lost 4, with 11 bases in between. CDR3 nucleotide sequence: TGTGCCAGCAGCACGGACACGGGCACTGAAGCTTTCTTT. It encodes CASSTDTGTEAFF.

J is TRBJ1-5 and V is TRBV5-6, with 9 bases lining up with TRBD1. Per germline, CDR1 SGHDT and CDR2 YYEEEE. V was clipped by 4 bases and J by 2 bases; unmatched bases: 10. The CDR3 extends over 17 amino acids. The CDR3: CASSAGTGTVRNQPQHF. The CDR3 DNA reads TGTGCCAGCAGCGCCGGGACAGGGACGGTCCGCAATCAGCCCCAGCATTTT.

The rearrangement links TRBV6-4 to TRBJ2-3; D may correspond to TRBD1 or TRBD2 (5 bases each). Germline V gene data show CDR1 as MRHNA and CDR2 as SNTAGT. This CDR3 comprises 14 residues. V gave up 6 bases and J gave up 0 bases, with 10 bases separating them. The CDR3 region has the DNA TGTGCCAGCAGAGGGACGGTTAGCACAGATACGCAGTATTTT. This sequence encodes CASRGTVSTDTQYF.

This chain joins TRBV30 and TRBJ1-5, with 12 bases fitting TRBD1. Germline CDR1 reads GTSNPN; CDR2 reads SVGIG (reference sequence). This CDR3 comprises 15 residues. Trimming cost V 2 bases and J 11 bases; bases outside gene matches: 10. This CDR3 reads CAWSPGQGARETQHF. CDR3 nucleotides: TGTGCCTGGAGTCCGGGACAGGGGGCCAGGGAAACCCAGCATTTT. Supplemented by reference TRBV30 and TRBJ1-5, the full variable domain reads SQTIHQWPATLVQPVGSPLSLECTVEGTSNPNLYWYRQAAGRGLQLLFYSVGIGQISSEVPQNLSASRPQDRQFILSSKKLLLSDSGFYLCAWSPGQGARETQHFGDGTRLSIL.

This clone showed up just once. The chain has TRBV7-9 and TRBJ1-2, with D maybe TRBD1 (5 bases). Germline V gene lookup returns CDR1 SEHNR and CDR2 FQNEAQ (reference sequence). The CDR3 sequence is 14 residues long. V lost 1 base to trimming and J lost 8 bases, with 14 bases between them. The CDR3 DNA follows: TGTGCCAGCAGCTTAGACCGTCGGAGGGGAGGCTACACCTTC. This gives the protein CASSLDRRRGGYTF.

The CDR3 coding sequence is TGTGCCAGCAGTTCCCCGGCCTCGAGGGACTATGGCTACACCTTC. Its translation: CASSSPASRDYGYTF. The rearrangement links TRBV6-2 or TRBV6-3 to TRBJ1-2; D call uncertain. Deletions cut 4 bases from V and 3 bases from J, with 15 bases between. CDR3 length equals 15 residues. CDR1 is MNHEY and CDR2 is SVGEGT in the germline V gene.

The chain employs TRBV7-9 and TRBJ2-1; 9 bases match TRBD2. The CDR3 length is 14 residues. CDR1 and CDR2 (germline): SEHNR, FQNEAQ (reference sequence). V lost 4 bases and J lost 4; bases outside the gene matches: 2. The CDR3 loop is CASSYSGGYNEQFF. CDR3 sequence (DNA): TGTGCCAGCAGCTATAGCGGGGGTTACAATGAGCAGTTCTTC.

The J gene is TRBJ2-2, the V gene TRBV19; possibly TRBD1 or TRBD2 for D (7 bases each). Looked up from germline, CDR1 is LNHDA and CDR2 is SQIVND (reference sequence). This CDR3 comprises 17 residues. Trimming cost V 3 bases and J 6 bases, with 20 bases left between them. In DNA, the CDR3 is TGTGCCAGTAGTATTGGGTTGACAGGGAGGGGACCCGGGGAGCTGTTTTTT. It yields the protein CASSIGLTGRGPGELFF.

V is TRBV6-5 and J is TRBJ1-3; D is perhaps TRBD1 (5 bases). This CDR3 is built from 13 residues. Between the trimmed V and J ends, which lost 10 bases and 2 bases, there was a span of 12 bases. CDR1 is MNHEY and CDR2 is SVGAGI in the germline V gene. The CDR3 here is CATRGFTGNTIYF. CDR3 DNA: TGTGCCACCCGGGGGTTTACTGGAAACACCATATATTTT.

This chain links TRBV5-6 with TRBJ1-1, with TRBD1 matching 8 bases. This CDR3 is built from 17 residues. V lost 5 bases to trimming and J lost 5 bases; unmatched junction nucleotides: 17. Germline values: CDR1 SGHDT, CDR2 YYEEEE. CDR3 sequence reads: CASSLGWGGQGQTEAFF. The DNA of the CDR3 is TGTGCCAGCAGTTTAGGATGGGGCGGACAGGGACAAACTGAAGCTTTCTTT.

J is TRBJ1-6 and V is TRBV6-1, with TRBD1 as a possible D gene (5 bases). The CDR3 has 14 amino acids. Germline V CDR1 and CDR2: MNHNS, SASEGT. V dropped 1 base and J dropped 7 bases, with 8 bases sitting between them. CDR3 loop: CASSEVGTNSPLHF. CDR3 nucleotide sequence: TGTGCCAGCAGTGAAGTCGGGACGAATTCACCCCTCCACTTT.

This clone was seen a single time. V gene TRBV28 combines with J gene TRBJ2-7, with a tentative D call TRBD2 (6 bases). Between the trimmed V and J ends, which lost 3 bases and 0 bases, there was a span of 12 bases. Per the germline V gene, CDR1 is MDHEN and CDR2 is SYDVKM. The CDR3 has 15 amino acids. The CDR3 nucleotides read TGTGCCAGCAGTTTCTCCCCGGGAGCCTCCTACGAGCAGTACTTC. Translating gives CASSFSPGASYEQYF.

The chain combines TRBV7-2 with TRBJ2-7; D gene unclear. V was pared by 0 bases and J by 3 bases, with 9 bases between. This CDR3 has 14 amino acids. Germline values: CDR1 SGHTA, CDR2 FQGNSA. The CDR3, as DNA: TGTGCCAGCAGCTTAGCATTCGAAGGCTACGAGCAGTACTTC. It is translated as CASSLAFEGYEQYF.

The chain employs TRBV28 and TRBJ1-4; D is unresolved. The CDR3 consists of 14 residues. The V end was cut by 4 bases, the J end by 0 bases, with 6 bases between. The germline CDR1 and CDR2 sequences are MDHEN and SYDVKM. The CDR3 spells CASSWPATNEKLFF. The CDR3 DNA reads as TGTGCCAGCAGTTGGCCTGCAACTAATGAAAAACTGTTTTTT.

This clone was observed a few times. The chain couples TRBV7-8 to TRBJ2-5; 13 bases agree with TRBD2. Germline V gene data show CDR1 as SGHVS and CDR2 as FQNEAQ. J lost 5 bases, V lost 5 bases, and 5 bases had no gene match. There are 15 residues in the CDR3. The CDR3 sequence is CASSTGTSGEETQYF. CDR3 DNA: TGTGCCAGCAGCACCGGGACTAGCGGGGAGGAGACCCAGTACTTC.

In its sample, this clone was seen once. Here the CDR3 DNA reads TGTGCCTGGAGTTCAGGACAGGGCTATGGCTACACCTTC. This codes for CAWSSGQGYGYTF. The genes are TRBV30 and TRBJ1-2; 8 bases fit TRBD1. Germline CDR1 reads GTSNPN; CDR2 reads SVGIG (reference sequence). There are 13 residues in the CDR3. Losses at the gene ends were 2 bases for V and 4 bases for J; bases not matched to a gene: 3.

This clone was seen a single time. The chain links TRBV10-3 to TRBJ2-7; 10 nucleotides agree with TRBD2. In germline, CDR1 is ENHRY, CDR2 SYGVKD. The CDR3 totals 15 residues. The V and J ends lost 3 bases and 2 bases, in that order; junction bases with no gene match: 4. CDR3 region: CAISDPSGGAYEQYF. CDR3 in DNA: TGTGCCATCAGTGATCCTAGCGGGGGAGCCTACGAGCAGTACTTC.